The 8 T cell receptor beta chains below all came from one sample that was sequenced in a study of shared clonotypes between healthy human individuals. Produced via immunoSEQ multiplex PCR; TCRdb's table is partial and in-frame only. The table has 2 million to 2.5 million clones, approximately 96% seen once. The sample consisted of naive CD4+ T cells sorted from blood. As to subset: CD45RA+ positively selected. The source of these receptors is a man aged 18 to 30 in good health.

In the case of this clone: The sample carries other DNA sequences with the same CDR3. V is TRBV19 and J is TRBJ2-5; maybe TRBD1 (5 bases). CDR1 and CDR2 from the germline V gene are LNHDA and SQIVND (reference sequence). Trimming pared 5 bases from V and 5 bases from J, leaving 9 bases between. The CDR3 covers 12 residues. The CDR3 here is CASSGPGETQYF. DNA of the CDR3: TGTGCCAGTAGTGGACCAGGGGAGACCCAGTACTTC. Together with reference TRBV19 and TRBJ2-5, the CDR3 gives the full variable domain: DGGITQSPKYLFRKEGQNVTLSCEQNLNHDAMYWYRQDPGQGLRLIYYSQIVNDFQKGDIAEGYSVSREKKESFPLTVTSAQKNPTAFYLCASSGPGETQYFGPGTRLLVL.

The chain is built from TRBV7-8 and TRBJ2-7; 7 nucleotides match TRBD2. Germline V gene lookup returns CDR1 SGHVS and CDR2 FQNEAQ. With V trimmed by 5 bases and J by 2 bases, 9 bases remained unmatched. This CDR3 is built from 15 residues. CDR3 residues: CASSPVEAGPYEQYF. As DNA, the CDR3 is TGTGCCAGCAGCCCAGTGGAAGCGGGGCCCTACGAGCAGTACTTC.

This sequence joins TRBV9 and TRBJ2-5; 8 bases line up with TRBD2. The CDR3 has 15 residues. J was trimmed by 7 bases and V by 0 bases; bases with no gene match: 8. Per germline, CDR1 SGDLS and CDR2 YYNGEE. In nucleotides, the CDR3 is TGTGCCAGCAGCGTAGACGCCAGCGGGAGTGTGACCCAGTACTTC. Translation: CASSVDASGSVTQYF.

The rearrangement joins TRBV27 to TRBJ2-2, with D perhaps TRBD1 (6 bases). Germline loops: CDR1 MNHEY, CDR2 SMNVEV (reference sequence). CDR3 length equals 14 residues. The germline V and J ends were trimmed by 7 bases and 6 bases, with 15 bases remaining between them. The CDR3 spells CASTRTGSSGELFF. The CDR3 coding sequence is TGTGCCAGCACCCGCACAGGGAGTTCCGGGGAGCTGTTTTTT.

This rearrangement joins TRBV7-9 to TRBJ2-1; D is undetermined. The germline gives CDR1 SEHNR, CDR2 FQNEAQ (reference sequence). The CDR3 sequence is 15 residues long. The CDR3 sequence: CPSRLLAFPYNEQFF. The CDR3 DNA sequence: TGTCCGTCCCGGTTGTTGGCCTTTCCCTACAATGAGCAGTTCTTC. Together with reference TRBV7-9 and TRBJ2-1, the CDR3 gives the full variable domain: DTGVSQNPRHKITKRGQNVTFRCDPISEHNRLYWYRQTLGQGPEFLTYFQNEAQLEKSRLLSDRFSAERPKGSFSTLEIQRTEQGDSAMYLCPSRLLAFPYNEQFFGPGTRLTVL.

The V and J genes are TRBV27 and TRBJ2-7; 7 bases align to TRBD1. Germline V gene sequence: CDR1 MNHEY, CDR2 SMNVEV (reference sequence). The CDR3 is 15 residues long. The ends lost 5 bases at V and 1 base at J; junction bases unmatched: 8. The CDR3 DNA follows: TGTGCCAGCAGTCTCATCGGGACAGCTTCCTACGAGCAGTACTTC. Protein product: CASSLIGTASYEQYF.

V and J are TRBV4-3 and TRBJ2-1; D gene unclear. This CDR3 region has 14 residues. From germline, CDR1 is LGHNA and CDR2 YSLEER. Trimming cost V 0 bases and J 4 bases, with 7 bases left between them. The CDR3 loop reads CASSQDALYNEQFF. The DNA for the CDR3 is TGCGCCAGCAGCCAAGATGCTTTATACAATGAGCAGTTCTTC.

Remarks on this clone: At the DNA level, this CDR3 is encoded by other sequences in the same sample as well. The chain uses TRBV7-2 and TRBJ2-7; 10 nucleotides match TRBD2. The germline gives CDR1 SGHTA, CDR2 FQGNSA. The junction had 4 bases not matched to a gene; V was cut back by 5 bases and J by 3 bases. This CDR3 has 14 amino acids. CDR3 in DNA: TGTGCCAGCAGCCGGACTAGCGGACACTACGAGCAGTACTTC. It translates to CASSRTSGHYEQYF.